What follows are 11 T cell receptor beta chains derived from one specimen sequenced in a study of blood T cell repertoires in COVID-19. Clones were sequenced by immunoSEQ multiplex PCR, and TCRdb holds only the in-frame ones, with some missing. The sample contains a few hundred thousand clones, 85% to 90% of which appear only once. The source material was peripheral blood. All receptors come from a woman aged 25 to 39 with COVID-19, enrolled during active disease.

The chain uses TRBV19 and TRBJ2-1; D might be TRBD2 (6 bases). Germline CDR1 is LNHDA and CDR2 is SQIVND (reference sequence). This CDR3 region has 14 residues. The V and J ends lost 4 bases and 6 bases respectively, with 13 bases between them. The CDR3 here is CASSRGEALNEQFF. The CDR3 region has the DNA TGTGCCAGTAGTAGGGGGGAGGCCCTCAATGAGCAGTTCTTC.

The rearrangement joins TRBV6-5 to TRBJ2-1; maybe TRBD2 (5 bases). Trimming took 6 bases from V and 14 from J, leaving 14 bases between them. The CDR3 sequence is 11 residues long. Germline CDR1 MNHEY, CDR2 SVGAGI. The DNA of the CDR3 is TGTGCCAGCAGAAAGGGCTTACTAGAGTTCTTC. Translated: CASRKGLLEFF.

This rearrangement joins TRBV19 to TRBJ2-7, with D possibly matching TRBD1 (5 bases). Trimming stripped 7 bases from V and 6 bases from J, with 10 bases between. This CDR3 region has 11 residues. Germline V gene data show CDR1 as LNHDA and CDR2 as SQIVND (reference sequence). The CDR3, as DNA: TGTGCCAGTACAGGGCGAGGCGAGCAGTACTTC. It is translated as CASTGRGEQYF.

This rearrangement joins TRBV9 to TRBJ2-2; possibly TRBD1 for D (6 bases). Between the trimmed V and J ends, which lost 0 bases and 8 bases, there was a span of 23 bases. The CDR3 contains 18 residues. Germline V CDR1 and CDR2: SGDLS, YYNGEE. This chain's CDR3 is CASSVGPGGQNLMGELFF. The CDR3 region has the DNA TGTGCCAGCAGCGTAGGCCCCGGCGGACAGAACTTAATGGGGGAGCTGTTTTTT.

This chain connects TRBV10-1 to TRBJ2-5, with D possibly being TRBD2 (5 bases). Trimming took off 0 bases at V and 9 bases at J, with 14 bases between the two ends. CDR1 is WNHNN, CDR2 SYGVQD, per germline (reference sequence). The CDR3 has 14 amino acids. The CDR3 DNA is TGCGCCAGCAGTGAGTCGGGAGTCCGGACGGCCCAGTACTTC. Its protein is CASSESGVRTAQYF.

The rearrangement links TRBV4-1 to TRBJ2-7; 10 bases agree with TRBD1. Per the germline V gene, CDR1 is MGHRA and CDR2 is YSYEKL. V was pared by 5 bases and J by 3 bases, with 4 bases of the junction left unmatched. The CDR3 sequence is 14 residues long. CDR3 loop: CASSSRDRGYEQYF. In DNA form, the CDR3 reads TGCGCCAGCAGCTCCCGGGACAGGGGCTACGAGCAGTACTTC.

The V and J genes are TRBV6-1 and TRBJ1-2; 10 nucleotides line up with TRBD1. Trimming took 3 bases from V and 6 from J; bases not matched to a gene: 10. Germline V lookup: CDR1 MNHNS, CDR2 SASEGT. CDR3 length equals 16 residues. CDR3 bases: TGTGCCAGCAGTGATCTGCCGACAGGGGGCCTTGATGGCTACACCTTC. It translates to CASSDLPTGGLDGYTF.

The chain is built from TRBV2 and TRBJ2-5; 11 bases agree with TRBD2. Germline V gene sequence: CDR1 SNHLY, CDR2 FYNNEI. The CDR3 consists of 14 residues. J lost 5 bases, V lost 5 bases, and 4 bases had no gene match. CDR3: CASSSTSGSETQYF. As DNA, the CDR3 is TGTGCCAGCAGTTCTACTAGCGGGAGTGAGACCCAGTACTTC.

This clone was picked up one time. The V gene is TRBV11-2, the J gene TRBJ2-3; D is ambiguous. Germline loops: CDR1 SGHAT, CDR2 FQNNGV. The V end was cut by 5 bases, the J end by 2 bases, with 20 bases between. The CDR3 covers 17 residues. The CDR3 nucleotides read TGTGCCAGCAGCCCGAGCCCGGGTCGCATATCCACAGATACGCAGTATTTT. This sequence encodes CASSPSPGRISTDTQYF. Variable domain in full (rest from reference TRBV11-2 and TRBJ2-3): EAGVAQSPRYKIIEKRQSVAFWCNPISGHATLYWYQQILGQGPKLLIQFQNNGVVDDSQLPKDRFSAERLKGVDSTLKIQPAKLEDSAVYLCASSPSPGRISTDTQYFGPGTRLTVL.

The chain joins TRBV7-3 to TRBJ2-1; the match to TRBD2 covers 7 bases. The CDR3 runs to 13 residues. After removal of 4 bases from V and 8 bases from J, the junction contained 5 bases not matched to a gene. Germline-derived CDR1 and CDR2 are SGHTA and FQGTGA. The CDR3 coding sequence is TGTGCCAGCAGCTACCGTCGGGGGGATGAGCAGTTCTTC. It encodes CASSYRRGDEQFF.

The CDR3 DNA follows: TGTGCCAGCAGCACGACAGGCGCGAGCGGCTACACCTTC. This codes for CASSTTGASGYTF. This chain joins TRBV7-9 and TRBJ1-2; D perhaps matches TRBD1 (6 bases). Trimming removed 5 bases at V and 8 bases at J, with 15 bases between. This CDR3 has 13 residues. Per the germline V gene, CDR1 is SEHNR and CDR2 is FQNEAQ (reference sequence).